This T cell receptor beta chain emerged from a study of naive and memory T cell subsets. Study observations and caveats: Potentially, T cell activation and differentiation skew this RNA-based measurement.

The CDR3 extends over 15 amino acids. Germline-derived CDR1 and CDR2 are MDHEN and SYDVKM. The library had UMIs added by 3' ligation of an oligonucleotide to TCR cDNA. Reverse transcription used DNase-treated unsorted total RNA, aiming for roughly 1 to 1000 ng. This clonotype appeared a few times. Antigen unknown. Just one base apart from a much larger clone, this may be a read error. Four PCR rounds used nested alpha and beta constant region primers plus the SP2 primer. Alpha and beta constant region primers primed reverse transcription for blood and skin samples. A single record per CDR3 protein comes from TCRdb applying MiXCR to the 5' RACE reads. The table includes about 62,000 distinct CDR3 sequences, around 8% detected once.

This chain uses TRBV28 with TRBJ1-5; the match to TRBD1 covers 9 bases. The receptor was derived from a female donor in good health. As DNA, the CDR3 is TGTGCCAGCAGTTCCTCCGGGACAGGGTATCAGCCCCAGAATTTT. It codes for CASSSSGTGYQPQNF.